These T cell receptor beta chains were read from a single sample in a study of spatial heterogeneity in lung cancer. TCRdb fed the 5' RACE reads into MiXCR, producing one record per CDR3 protein. The sample lists roughly 38,000 distinct CDR3 sequences; 10% were seen once. Sequenced here: PBMCs, sampled at follow-up. The receptors stem from a female donor with early-stage non-small cell lung cancer. The CDR3 runs from the conserved cysteine through the conserved F or W. Fields, in order: J gene, V gene, clone size, D gene, CDR3 DNA, CDR3 protein. D genes are given only for firm matches. Rows give clone size only sometimes, using once, few, many, or a class for an expanded clone.

j_call: TRBJ2-1; v_call: TRBV7-2; clone_size: NA; d_call: NA; cdr3_nt: TGTGCCAGCAGCTCGTATGGTGGTGAGCAGTTCTTC; cdr3_aa: CASSSYGGEQFF
j_call: TRBJ2-1; v_call: TRBV11-3; clone_size: NA; d_call: TRBD1; cdr3_nt: TGTGCCAGCAGCCTCGGACAGGGGGGCTACAATGAGCAGTTCTTC; cdr3_aa: CASSLGQGGYNEQFF
j_call: TRBJ2-7; v_call: TRBV27; clone_size: NA; d_call: TRBD1; cdr3_nt: TGTGCCAGCAGTTTGACAGGGGGCGGGGACGAGCAGTACTTC; cdr3_aa: CASSLTGGGDEQYF
j_call: TRBJ2-4; v_call: TRBV28; clone_size: many; d_call: NA; cdr3_nt: TGTGCCAGCAGTTTCTCGGCAGGGAAAAACATTCAGTACTTC; cdr3_aa: CASSFSAGKNIQYF
j_call: TRBJ2-3; v_call: TRBV29-1; clone_size: many; d_call: TRBD2; cdr3_nt: TGCAGCGTCGAACCTAGCGGGGGGGCCGAAGCAAATACGCAGTATTTT; cdr3_aa: CSVEPSGGAEANTQYF
j_call: TRBJ1-6; v_call: TRBV5-4; clone_size: NA; d_call: NA; cdr3_nt: TGTGCCAGCAGCTTGGCCAAGGGCTCCTATAATTCACCCCTCCACTTT; cdr3_aa: CASSLAKGSYNSPLHF
j_call: TRBJ1-3; v_call: TRBV5-5; clone_size: many; d_call: NA; cdr3_nt: TGTGCCAGCAGCTTGGAGCACGGATGGTCCACCATATATTTT; cdr3_aa: CASSLEHGWSTIYF
j_call: TRBJ2-1; v_call: TRBV7-9; clone_size: many; d_call: NA; cdr3_nt: TGTGCCAGCAGCTTAGGGTCTCTCAATGAGCAGTTCTTC; cdr3_aa: CASSLGSLNEQFF
j_call: TRBJ2-5; v_call: TRBV7-2; clone_size: many; d_call: NA; cdr3_nt: TGTGCCAGCAGCTTCGACTACCTAGAGACCCAGTACTTC; cdr3_aa: CASSFDYLETQYF
j_call: TRBJ1-5; v_call: TRBV6-4; clone_size: NA; d_call: NA; cdr3_nt: TGTGCCAGCAGTACCACAGGGACCGGTATAGATAGCAATCAGCCCCAGCATTTT; cdr3_aa: CASSTTGTGIDSNQPQHF
j_call: TRBJ2-4; v_call: TRBV15; clone_size: NA; d_call: TRBD1; cdr3_nt: TGTGCCACCAGCACCCCGGGACAGGGGCAAAACATTCAGTACTTC; cdr3_aa: CATSTPGQGQNIQYF
j_call: TRBJ1-1; v_call: TRBV11-2; clone_size: NA; d_call: TRBD1; cdr3_nt: TGTGCCAGCAGCTACCGGACAGGGGGGCGTACTGAAGCTTTCTTT; cdr3_aa: CASSYRTGGRTEAFF
j_call: TRBJ2-7; v_call: TRBV5-1; clone_size: few; d_call: TRBD2; cdr3_nt: TGCGCCAGCAGCTTGCCGGGGGGGAGGAACGAGCAGTACTTC; cdr3_aa: CASSLPGGRNEQYF
j_call: TRBJ1-2; v_call: TRBV7-2; clone_size: few; d_call: TRBD1; cdr3_nt: TGTGCCAGCAGCCACCCACCGGGACAGGGGTATGGCTACACCTTC; cdr3_aa: CASSHPPGQGYGYTF
j_call: TRBJ2-5; v_call: TRBV7-2; clone_size: many; d_call: TRBD2; cdr3_nt: TGTGCCAGCAGCTTAGTTGGGACTAGCGTAGAGACCCAGTACTTC; cdr3_aa: CASSLVGTSVETQYF
j_call: TRBJ2-2; v_call: TRBV27; clone_size: NA; d_call: NA; cdr3_nt: TGTGCCAGCAGTTTGGGGGCAGGGAACACCGGGGAGCTGTTTTTT; cdr3_aa: CASSLGAGNTGELFF
j_call: TRBJ2-1; v_call: TRBV18; clone_size: many; d_call: NA; cdr3_nt: TGTGCCAGCTCACCGATGTCAGTAGCCTACAATGAGCAGTTCTTC; cdr3_aa: CASSPMSVAYNEQFF
j_call: TRBJ2-3; v_call: TRBV20-1; clone_size: few; d_call: TRBD1; cdr3_nt: TGCAGTGCTAGAGATATGAGACAGGGGCAGACAGATACGCAGTATTTT; cdr3_aa: CSARDMRQGQTDTQYF
j_call: TRBJ2-4; v_call: TRBV3-1; clone_size: NA; d_call: TRBD2; cdr3_nt: TGTGCCAGCAGCCGCACGGGGGGGCGGTTGGCCATTCAGTACTTC; cdr3_aa: CASSRTGGRLAIQYF
j_call: TRBJ2-1; v_call: TRBV20-1; clone_size: NA; d_call: NA; cdr3_nt: TGCAGTGCTAGGGAGGTTGCGAGGGGTTTCTCCTACAATGAGCAGTTCTTC; cdr3_aa: CSAREVARGFSYNEQFF
j_call: TRBJ2-3; v_call: TRBV29-1; clone_size: many; d_call: NA; cdr3_nt: TGCAGCGTTGAAAGGTTGGACACGCAGTATTTT; cdr3_aa: CSVERLDTQYF
j_call: TRBJ2-1; v_call: TRBV7-9; clone_size: NA; d_call: NA; cdr3_nt: TGTGCCAGCAGCCCTACGCCCCCCGGGTGGGATGAGCAGTTCTTC; cdr3_aa: CASSPTPPGWDEQFF
j_call: TRBJ2-3; v_call: TRBV5-1; clone_size: NA; d_call: NA; cdr3_nt: TGCGCCAGCAGCCCCGGTGACACAGATACGCAGTATTTT; cdr3_aa: CASSPGDTDTQYF
j_call: TRBJ2-1; v_call: TRBV5-1; clone_size: few; d_call: TRBD2; cdr3_nt: TGCGCCAGCAGCTTGGCCGCGGGGGTTGAGCAGTTCTTC; cdr3_aa: CASSLAAGVEQFF
j_call: TRBJ2-7; v_call: TRBV6-2/TRBV6-3; clone_size: NA; d_call: TRBD1; cdr3_nt: TGTGCCAGCGGGGGGAGACAGGGGGCGCAGTGGGAGCAGTACTTC; cdr3_aa: CASGGRQGAQWEQYF
j_call: TRBJ2-7; v_call: TRBV20-1; clone_size: medium-sized; d_call: NA; cdr3_nt: TGCAGTGCTAGCCCTAGAGGGTCGGGGAAGTCGGGCGAGCAGTACTTC; cdr3_aa: CSASPRGSGKSGEQYF
j_call: TRBJ2-3; v_call: TRBV6-1; clone_size: NA; d_call: NA; cdr3_nt: TGTGCCAGCAGTGAAGGAATCACAGATACGCAGTATTTT; cdr3_aa: CASSEGITDTQYF
j_call: TRBJ2-3; v_call: TRBV5-1; clone_size: NA; d_call: NA; cdr3_nt: TGCGCCAGCAGCTTGGGACATCCTGAGGATACGCAGTATTTT; cdr3_aa: CASSLGHPEDTQYF
j_call: TRBJ2-4; v_call: TRBV28; clone_size: many; d_call: NA; cdr3_nt: TGTGCCAGCAGTTTAGAAGGGGGCAAAAACATTCAGTACTTC; cdr3_aa: CASSLEGGKNIQYF
j_call: TRBJ2-3; v_call: TRBV12-5; clone_size: many; d_call: TRBD1; cdr3_nt: TGTGCTAGTGGGGGACAGGCGGGCACAGATACGCAGTATTTT; cdr3_aa: CASGGQAGTDTQYF